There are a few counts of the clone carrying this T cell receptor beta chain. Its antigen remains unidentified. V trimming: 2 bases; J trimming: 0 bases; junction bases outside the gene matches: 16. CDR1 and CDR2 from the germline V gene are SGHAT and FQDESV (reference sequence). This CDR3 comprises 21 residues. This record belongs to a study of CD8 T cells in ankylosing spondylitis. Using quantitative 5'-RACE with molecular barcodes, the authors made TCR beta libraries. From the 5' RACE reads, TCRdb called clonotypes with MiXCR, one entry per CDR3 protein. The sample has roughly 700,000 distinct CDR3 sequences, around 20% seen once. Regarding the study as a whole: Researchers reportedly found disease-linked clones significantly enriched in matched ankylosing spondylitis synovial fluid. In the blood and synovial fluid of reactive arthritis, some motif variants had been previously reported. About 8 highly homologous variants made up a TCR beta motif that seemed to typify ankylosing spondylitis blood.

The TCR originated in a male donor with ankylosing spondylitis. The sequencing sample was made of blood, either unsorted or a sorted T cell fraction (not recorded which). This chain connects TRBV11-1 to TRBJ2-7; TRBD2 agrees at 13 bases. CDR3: CASSLKLRHGLAGEFSYEQYF. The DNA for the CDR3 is TGTGCCAGCAGCTTAAAGTTGAGGCACGGACTAGCGGGAGAGTTCTCCTACGAGCAGTACTTC.